This is a list of T cell receptor beta chains from one sample in a study of Graves' ophthalmopathy and Graves' hyperthyroidism. MiXCR was run by TCRdb on the multiplex PCR reads, yielding one entry per CDR3 protein. The table shows about 170,000 distinct CDR3 sequences, with under 40% occurring only once. Sequencing was done on a sample of peripheral blood. These receptors all come from a woman aged 40-49 years with Graves' ophthalmopathy. CDR3s include the opening cysteine and the closing phenylalanine or tryptophan. D genes are given only for firm matches. The size field is filled for only some rows; it gives once, few, many or a size class.

-,13,-,TRBV12-3/TRBV12-4,TRBJ2-7,CASSWYPTNEQYF,TGTGCCAGCAGTTGGTATCCGACCAACGAGCAGTACTTC
-,16,many,TRBV27,TRBJ2-5,CASSLIGVGNQETQYF,TGTGCCAGCAGTTTAATTGGGGTCGGAAACCAAGAGACCCAGTACTTC
TRBD1,14,many,TRBV6-1,TRBJ1-6,CASNRQGVFSPLHF,TGTGCCAGCAATCGACAGGGAGTATTTTCACCCCTCCACTTT
-,16,-,TRBV5-1,TRBJ1-1,CASSLGYRTVNTEAFF,TGCGCCAGCAGCTTGGGCTATCGGACGGTGAACACTGAAGCTTTCTTT
-,16,many,TRBV19,TRBJ2-7,CASSIRAGEVSYEQYF,TGTGCCAGTAGTATTCGAGCAGGGGAAGTCTCCTACGAGCAGTACTTC
TRBD1,15,many,TRBV2,TRBJ2-4,CASRDPDRDKNIQYF,TGTGCCAGCCGGGACCCTGACAGGGACAAAAACATTCAGTACTTC
-,15,-,TRBV7-2,TRBJ2-7,CASSLVAGGSYEQYF,TGTGCCAGCAGCTTAGTTGCCGGGGGATCCTACGAGCAGTACTTC
-,15,many,TRBV6-1,TRBJ2-7,CASRENPGASYEQYF,TGTGCCAGCAGGGAAAATCCGGGAGCCTCCTACGAGCAGTACTTC
-,12,few,TRBV27,TRBJ1-1,CASSHPGLEAFF,TGTGCCAGCAGTCACCCGGGACTGGAAGCTTTCTTT
TRBD1,16,many,TRBV28,TRBJ2-7,CASSLGYRDRGYEQYF,TGTGCCAGCAGTTTAGGGTACCGGGACAGGGGTTACGAGCAGTACTTC
TRBD1,14,many,TRBV12-3/TRBV12-4,TRBJ1-6,CASNGRGRGSPLHF,TGTGCCAGCAATGGTAGGGGGCGCGGTTCACCCCTCCACTTT